This entry lists 31 T cell receptor beta chains sequenced from one sample in a study of blood T cell repertoires in COVID-19. Produced via immunoSEQ multiplex PCR; TCRdb's table is partial and in-frame only. The sample lists 280,000 or so clones; approximately 83% were seen once. The sequenced material came from peripheral blood. The receptor source for this set is a human donor in a cohort sampled during active COVID-19.

This clone was observed a single time. V is TRBV7-9 and J is TRBJ2-5, with TRBD1 identical over 10 bases. Germline V gene data show CDR1 as SEHNR and CDR2 as FQNEAQ (reference sequence). The length of the CDR3 is 14 residues. J was trimmed by 4 bases and V by 6 bases; bases with no gene match: 5. The CDR3 nucleotides read TGTGCCAGCAGGGGGGACAGGGGCCTAGAGACCCAGTACTTC. Its translation: CASRGDRGLETQYF.

The V and J genes are TRBV6-5 and TRBJ2-7; 9 positions match TRBD1. This CDR3 spans 14 amino acids. The V gene's germline CDR1 is MNHEY and CDR2 SVGAGI. With V trimmed by 8 bases and J by 0 bases, 5 bases remained unmatched. The CDR3 region has the DNA TGTGCCAGCCGCTCGACAGGGGGCTCCTACGAGCAGTACTTC. It yields the protein CASRSTGGSYEQYF.

This rearrangement joins TRBV5-1 to TRBJ2-7; tentatively, D is TRBD1 (6 bases). Germline V gene data show CDR1 as SGHRS and CDR2 as YFSETQ. Trimming took off 4 bases at V and 3 bases at J, with 11 bases between the two ends. There are 13 residues in the CDR3. CDR3 DNA sequence: TGCGCCAGCAGCCCTGGGGACAACTACGAGCAGTACTTC. Translated: CASSPGDNYEQYF.

The chain combines TRBV18 with TRBJ2-1; 7 bases map to TRBD1. The CDR3 runs to 14 residues. Germline V gene sequence: CDR1 KGHSH, CDR2 LQKENI. V lost 3 bases, J lost 7 bases, and 6 bases stayed unmatched. CDR3 protein: CASSPQPGGNEQFF. CDR3 DNA sequence: TGTGCCAGCTCACCGCAGCCAGGGGGAAATGAGCAGTTCTTC.

The V and J genes are TRBV18 and TRBJ2-7; 10 bases align to TRBD2. This CDR3 region has 15 residues. V shed 5 bases, J shed 4 bases, and the junction held 8 bases outside the gene matches. Germline V gene sequence: CDR1 KGHSH, CDR2 LQKENI. CDR3 in DNA: TGTGCCAGCTCATCAATAGCGGGAGGTTCGTACGAGCAGTACTTC. Amino acid sequence: CASSSIAGGSYEQYF.

J is TRBJ2-1 and V is TRBV7-3; D possibly corresponds to TRBD1 (6 bases). This CDR3 spans 15 amino acids. Trimming removed 5 bases from V and 10 bases from J, with 21 bases in between. The germline CDR1 and CDR2 sequences are SGHTA and FQGTGA. CDR3 sequence reads: CASSPGRGYIKEQFF. CDR3 DNA sequence: TGTGCCAGCAGCCCCGGAAGGGGGTATATTAAGGAGCAGTTCTTC.

The chain couples TRBV28 to TRBJ1-4, with D maybe TRBD1 (5 bases). V shed 11 bases and J shed 0 bases, with 10 bases lying between them. Germline V gene sequence: CDR1 MDHEN, CDR2 SYDVKM. The CDR3 is 13 residues long. The CDR3 nucleotides are TGTGCCGGGTGCAGGGCAACTAATGAAAAACTGTTTTTT. Translating it yields CAGCRATNEKLFF.

V and J are TRBV24-1 and TRBJ2-7; tentative D call: TRBD2 (6 bases). Per the germline V gene, CDR1 is KGHDR and CDR2 is SFDVKD. Deletions cut 4 bases from V and 6 bases from J, with 21 bases between. The CDR3 runs to 16 residues. The CDR3 is CATSDHTGGSIAEQYF. CDR3 in DNA: TGTGCCACCAGTGACCACACAGGAGGGAGTATCGCCGAGCAGTACTTC.

This clone showed up just once. The genes are TRBV5-4 and TRBJ2-1; D unresolved. Germline CDR1 is SGHNT and CDR2 is YYREEE (reference sequence). Trimming cost V 3 bases and J 10 bases, with 8 bases left between them. The CDR3 length is 11 residues. CDR3 protein: CASSSLREQFF. The CDR3 DNA sequence: TGTGCCAGCAGCTCACTGCGAGAGCAGTTCTTC.

The gene calls are TRBV7-2 and TRBJ2-3, with 15 bases fitting TRBD2. CDR3 length equals 16 residues. Germline CDR1 and CDR2: SGHTA and FQGNSA. V lost 5 bases and J lost 10; bases outside the gene matches: 10. The CDR3 here is CASSTRTSGRAVAQYF. CDR3 nucleotide sequence: TGTGCCAGCAGCACGAGGACTAGCGGGAGGGCCGTAGCGCAGTATTTT.

This sequence joins TRBV4-1 and TRBJ2-5; 7 nucleotides match TRBD1. The junction had 10 bases not matched to a gene; V was cut back by 4 bases and J by 5 bases. This CDR3 is 15 amino acids long. Looked up from germline, CDR1 is MGHRA and CDR2 is YSYEKL. The CDR3 spells CASSRVTGVWETQYF. The CDR3 DNA is TGCGCCAGCAGCCGAGTCACAGGGGTTTGGGAGACCCAGTACTTC.

The rearrangement joins TRBV6-6 to TRBJ2-7, with 7 bases lining up with TRBD2. The V gene end was trimmed by 0 bases and the J gene end by 7 bases; junction bases not matched to a gene: 6. The CDR3 runs 14 residues. CDR1 MNHNY and CDR2 SVGAGI come from the germline V gene (reference sequence). For the CDR3, the DNA is TGTGCCAGCAGTTACTCGATGGGGGGGATTGAGCAGTACTTC. Its protein product is CASSYSMGGIEQYF.

J is TRBJ2-2 and V is TRBV19; 9 nucleotides align to TRBD2. CDR1 and CDR2 from the germline V gene are LNHDA and SQIVND (reference sequence). With 3 bases clipped from V and 8 bases from J, the junction kept 4 bases outside the gene matches. This CDR3 comprises 14 residues. CDR3 in amino acids: CASSIGTSPGELFF. In DNA form, the CDR3 reads TGTGCCAGTAGTATCGGGACTAGCCCGGGGGAGCTGTTTTTT.

This chain joins TRBV28 and TRBJ2-2; D unresolved. The CDR3 is made up of 12 amino acids. V shed 7 bases and J shed 5 bases, with 8 bases lying between them. In germline, CDR1 is MDHEN, CDR2 SYDVKM. DNA for the CDR3: TGTGCCAGCATCACAGATACCGGGGAGCTGTTTTTT. This encodes CASITDTGELFF.

V gene TRBV3-1 (or the pseudogene TRBV3-2) combines with J gene TRBJ1-2, with 7 bases aligning to TRBD1. CDR1 and CDR2 (germline): LGHDT, YNNKEL (reference sequence). The CDR3 contains 13 residues. Trimming at V came to 4 bases and at J to 7 bases, leaving 6 bases not matched to a gene. CDR3 in DNA: TGTGCCAGCAGCCTCAAGGGGGCAATTGGCTACACCTTC. It is translated as CASSLKGAIGYTF.

This clone was recorded once. The V call is TRBV5-1, the J call TRBJ2-2; TRBD2 matches 9 bases. This CDR3 is 16 amino acids long. Germline assignment: CDR1 SGHRS and CDR2 YFSETQ. Trimming cost V 1 base and J 2 bases; bases outside gene matches: 3. The CDR3 spells CASSLLAGTNTGELFF. The CDR3 coding sequence is TGCGCCAGCAGCTTGCTAGCGGGGACCAACACCGGGGAGCTGTTTTTT.

This chain links TRBV28 with TRBJ2-1, with D perhaps matching TRBD1 (5 bases). Trimming left V 8 bases short and J 4 bases short, with 12 bases between. Germline-derived CDR1 and CDR2 are MDHEN and SYDVKM. The CDR3 consists of 13 residues. The CDR3 sequence is CASQGGPYNEQFF. The CDR3 coding sequence is TGTGCCAGCCAGGGTGGTCCGTACAATGAGCAGTTCTTC.

This chain joins TRBV30 and TRBJ1-2; the D gene is possibly TRBD1 (5 bases). V gave up 5 bases and J gave up 4 bases, with 14 bases separating them. The CDR3 is made up of 13 amino acids. Germline CDR1 is GTSNPN and CDR2 is SVGIG (reference sequence). The CDR3 spells CAWRGSGAYGYTF. The CDR3, as DNA: TGTGCCTGGCGGGGAAGCGGGGCCTATGGCTACACCTTC. Variable domain in full (rest from reference TRBV30 and TRBJ1-2): SQTIHQWPATLVQPVGSPLSLECTVEGTSNPNLYWYRQAAGRGLQLLFYSVGIGQISSEVPQNLSASRPQDRQFILSSKKLLLSDSGFYLCAWRGSGAYGYTFGSGTRLTVV.

CDR3 protein: CASSLAPRARQGHTIYF. CDR3 coding DNA: TGTGCCAGCAGCTTAGCCCCCCGGGCTCGTCAGGGGCACACCATATATTTT. The chain joins TRBV11-2 to TRBJ1-3, with D possibly matching TRBD1 (6 bases). This CDR3 has 17 residues. The V and J ends lost 1 base and 8 bases respectively, with 21 bases between them. Germline V lookup: CDR1 SGHAT, CDR2 FQNNGV.

V usage is TRBV24-1 and J usage is TRBJ2-2; 9 nucleotides match TRBD1. Germline V gives CDR1 KGHDR, CDR2 SFDVKD. Unmatched junction bases numbered 1, after V lost 9 bases and J lost 3 bases. This CDR3 spans 13 amino acids. The CDR3, as DNA: TGTGCCACCGGGACAGGGTACACCGGGGAGCTGTTTTTT. This gives the protein CATGTGYTGELFF.

This clone occurred once. The chain uses TRBV28 and TRBJ2-4; D is perhaps TRBD1 (6 bases). Germline CDR1 reads MDHEN; CDR2 reads SYDVKM. The CDR3 is 17 amino acids. The V end lost 3 bases, the J end lost 0 bases, and 15 bases lay between the germline ends. The CDR3 spells CASSFSQGLLAKNIQYF. The CDR3 coding sequence is TGTGCCAGCAGTTTCAGTCAGGGGCTACTAGCCAAAAACATTCAGTACTTC.

J is TRBJ2-3 and V is TRBV29-1, with 8 nucleotides matching TRBD2. The CDR3 sequence is 13 residues long. The V and J ends lost 4 bases and 4 bases, in that order; junction bases with no gene match: 4. Germline V gives CDR1 SQVTM, CDR2 ANQGSEA. The CDR3 coding sequence is TGCAGCGTTGTGACTAGCGCGGCAGATACGCAGTATTTT. Its translation: CSVVTSAADTQYF.

The chain recombines TRBV9 with TRBJ2-3, with 9 positions matching TRBD2. Germline V CDR1 and CDR2: SGDLS, YYNGEE. V dropped 2 bases and J dropped 4; count of bases not matched to a gene: 5. The CDR3 sequence is 15 residues long. CDR3 DNA: TGTGCCAGCAGCGTGGGGACTAGCACGGCAGATACGCAGTATTTT. This codes for CASSVGTSTADTQYF.

This chain uses TRBV7-8 with TRBJ1-2; D gene unclear. Germline V lookup: CDR1 SGHVS, CDR2 FQNEAQ. The CDR3 has 12 residues. V was trimmed by 4 bases and J by 2 bases, leaving 5 bases between them. CDR3 sequence reads: CASSSVNYGYTF. The CDR3 DNA reads as TGTGCCAGCAGCTCCGTGAACTATGGCTACACCTTC.

In this sample, this clone turned up once. The gene calls are TRBV15 and TRBJ2-3; 9 bases are shared with TRBD2. With V trimmed by 1 base and J by 0 bases, 8 bases remained unmatched. Germline V gene data show CDR1 as LNHNV and CDR2 as YYDKDF (reference sequence). This CDR3 is built from 18 residues. CDR3 sequence reads: CATSRGTASGASTDTQYF. The DNA for the CDR3 is TGTGCCACCAGCAGAGGAACGGCTAGCGGGGCGAGCACAGATACGCAGTATTTT.

This clone has just one count. This sequence joins TRBV24-1 and TRBJ1-1, with 9 nucleotides matching TRBD1. V lost 6 bases, J lost 0 bases, and 7 bases stayed unmatched. This CDR3 is 16 amino acids long. Germline V gene sequence: CDR1 KGHDR, CDR2 SFDVKD. CDR3 DNA: TGTGCCACCAGTCAACAGGGGGCTAATTTGAACACTGAAGCTTTCTTT. This codes for CATSQQGANLNTEAFF.

This chain links TRBV2 with TRBJ2-1, with 7 bases identical to TRBD2. Germline CDR1 is SNHLY and CDR2 is FYNNEI. The CDR3 runs 15 residues. V lost 2 bases to trimming and J lost 7 bases; unmatched junction nucleotides: 8. The CDR3 DNA reads as TGTGCCAGCAGTGAAAGTGGCGGGAGTATAAATGAGCAGTTCTTC. Protein sequence: CASSESGGSINEQFF.

This chain joins TRBV7-9 and TRBJ2-1; D may be TRBD2 (7 bases). From germline, CDR1 is SEHNR and CDR2 FQNEAQ (reference sequence). The germline V and J ends were trimmed by 5 bases and 10 bases, with 18 bases remaining between them. The CDR3 is made up of 14 amino acids. The CDR3: CASSAREGGGEQFF. DNA for the CDR3: TGTGCCAGCAGCGCCAGGGAGGGAGGGGGAGAGCAGTTCTTC.

This clone was found a few times. This chain links TRBV7-6 with TRBJ2-5; possibly TRBD1 for D (6 bases). Deletions cut 1 base from V and 4 bases from J, with 7 bases between. CDR1 is SGHVS and CDR2 is FNYEAQ in the germline V gene. The CDR3 is made up of 13 amino acids. Written as DNA, the CDR3 is TGTGCCAGCAGCTTAGTACAGGGAGAGACCCAGTACTTC. The encoded protein is CASSLVQGETQYF. The variable domain in full, completed from reference TRBV7-6 and TRBJ2-5, reads GAGVSQSPRYKVTKRGQDVALRCDPISGHVSLYWYRQALGQGPEFLTYFNYEAQQDKSGLPNDRFSAERPEGSISTLTIQRTEQRDSAMYRCASSLVQGETQYFGPGTRLLVL.

The chain carries TRBV4-1 and TRBJ1-5; 9 bases are a match to TRBD1. Germline CDR1 reads MGHRA; CDR2 reads YSYEKL. The V and J ends lost 3 bases and 2 bases, in that order; junction bases with no gene match: 2. The CDR3 runs 15 residues. The DNA for the CDR3 is TGCGCCAGCAGCCAGGGACAGGGCCGCAATCAGCCCCAGCATTTT. Its protein is CASSQGQGRNQPQHF.

This rearrangement joins TRBV21-1 to TRBJ2-7; TRBD1 reflects the table's D call only, with no check against the DNA. TRBV21-1 is a documented pseudogene. This CDR3 region has 14 residues. CDR3 nucleotide sequence: TGTGCCAGCTTTTTTCCGGGACACCGTTACGAGCAGTACTTC. This sequence encodes CASFFPGHRYEQYF.